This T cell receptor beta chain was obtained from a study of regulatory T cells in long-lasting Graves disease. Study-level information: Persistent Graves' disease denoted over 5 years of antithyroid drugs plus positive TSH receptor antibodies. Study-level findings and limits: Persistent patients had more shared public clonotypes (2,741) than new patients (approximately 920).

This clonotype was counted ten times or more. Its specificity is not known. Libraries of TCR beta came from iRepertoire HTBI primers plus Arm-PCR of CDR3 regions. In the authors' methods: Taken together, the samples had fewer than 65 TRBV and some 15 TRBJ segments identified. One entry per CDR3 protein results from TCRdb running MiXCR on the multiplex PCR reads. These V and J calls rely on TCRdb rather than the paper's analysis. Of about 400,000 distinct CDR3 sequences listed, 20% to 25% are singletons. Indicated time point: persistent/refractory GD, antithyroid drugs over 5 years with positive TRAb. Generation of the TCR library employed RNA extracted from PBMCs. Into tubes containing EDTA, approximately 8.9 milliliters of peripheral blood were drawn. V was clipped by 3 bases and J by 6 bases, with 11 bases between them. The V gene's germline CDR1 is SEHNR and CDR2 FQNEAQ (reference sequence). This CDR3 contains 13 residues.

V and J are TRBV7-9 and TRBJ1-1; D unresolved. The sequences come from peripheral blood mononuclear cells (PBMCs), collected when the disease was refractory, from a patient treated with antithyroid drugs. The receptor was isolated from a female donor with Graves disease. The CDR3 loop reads CASSFLDLAEAFF. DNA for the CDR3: TGTGCCAGCAGCTTTTTGGACCTGGCTGAAGCTTTCTTT.